These 2 T cell receptor beta chains originate from one sample sequenced in a study of CD4 T cells in relation to SARS-CoV-2 and coronaviruses. Some clones are missing from TCRdb's copy, which holds only in-frame ones; the method was immunoSEQ multiplex PCR. The data hold under 45,000 clones, with less than 85% observed a single time. The antigens of these receptors remain unknown. Sequences were obtained from naive CD4+ T cells from PBMCs, cultured in vitro. Subset specified: naive CD4+ T cells isolated by negative enrichment. Every receptor here comes from an adult with COVID-19.

J is TRBJ2-5 and V is TRBV5-8; TRBD2 agrees at 10 bases. The CDR3 contains 15 residues. With V trimmed by 2 bases and J by 4 bases, 5 bases remained unmatched. Germline V gene sequence: CDR1 SGHTS, CDR2 YDEGEE. The CDR3 is CASSLSGRAGETQYF. For the CDR3, the DNA is TGTGCCAGCAGCTTAAGCGGGAGGGCCGGAGAGACCCAGTACTTC.

This clone was detected a few times. The chain links TRBV7-9 to TRBJ1-2, with TRBD1 identical over 9 bases. The V segment lost 1 base and the J segment 4 bases; nucleotides outside the gene matches: 7. CDR1 and CDR2 (germline): SEHNR, FQNEAQ (reference sequence). This CDR3 region has 16 residues. Written as DNA, the CDR3 is TGTGCCAGCAGCTTAGACGGAGGGACAGGGCCCTATGGCTACACCTTC. Its protein product is CASSLDGGTGPYGYTF.